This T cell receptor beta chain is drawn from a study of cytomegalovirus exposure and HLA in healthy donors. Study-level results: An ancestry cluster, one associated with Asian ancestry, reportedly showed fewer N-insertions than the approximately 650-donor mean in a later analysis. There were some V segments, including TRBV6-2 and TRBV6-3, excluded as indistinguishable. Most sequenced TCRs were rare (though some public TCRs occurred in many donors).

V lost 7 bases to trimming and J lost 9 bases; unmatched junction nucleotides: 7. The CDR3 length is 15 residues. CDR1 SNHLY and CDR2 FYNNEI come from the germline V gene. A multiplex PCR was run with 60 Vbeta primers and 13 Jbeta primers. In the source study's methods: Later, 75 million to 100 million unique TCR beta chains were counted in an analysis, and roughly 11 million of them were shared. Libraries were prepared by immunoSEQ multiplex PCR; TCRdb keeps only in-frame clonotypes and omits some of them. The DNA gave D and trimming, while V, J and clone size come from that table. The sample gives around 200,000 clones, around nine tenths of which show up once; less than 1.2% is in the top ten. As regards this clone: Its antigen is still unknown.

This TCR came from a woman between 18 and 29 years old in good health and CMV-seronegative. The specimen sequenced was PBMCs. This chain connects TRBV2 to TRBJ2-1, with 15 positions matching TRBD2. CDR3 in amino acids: CASKPPGLAGGEQFF. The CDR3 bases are TGTGCCAGCAAACCTCCGGGACTAGCGGGGGGTGAGCAGTTCTTC.